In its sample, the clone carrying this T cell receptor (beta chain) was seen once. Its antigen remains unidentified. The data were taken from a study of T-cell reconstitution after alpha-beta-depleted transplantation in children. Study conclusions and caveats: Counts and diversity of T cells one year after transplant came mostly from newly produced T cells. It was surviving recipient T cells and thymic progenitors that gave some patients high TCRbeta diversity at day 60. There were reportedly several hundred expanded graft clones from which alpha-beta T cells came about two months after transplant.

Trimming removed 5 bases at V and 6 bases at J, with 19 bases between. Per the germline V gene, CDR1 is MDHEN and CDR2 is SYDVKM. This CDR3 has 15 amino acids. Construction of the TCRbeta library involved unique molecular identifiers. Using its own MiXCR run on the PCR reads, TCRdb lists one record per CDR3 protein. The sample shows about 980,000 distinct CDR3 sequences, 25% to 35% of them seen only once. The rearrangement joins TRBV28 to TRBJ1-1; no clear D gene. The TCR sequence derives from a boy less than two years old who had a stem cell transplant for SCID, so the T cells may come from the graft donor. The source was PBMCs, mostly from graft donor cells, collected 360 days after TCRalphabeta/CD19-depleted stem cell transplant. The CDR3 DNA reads TGTGCCAGCAGTGGGCGACTGCCCCGTGGGGCTGAAGCTTTCTTT. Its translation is CASSGRLPRGAEAFF.